Shown below are 27 T cell receptor beta chains from a single sample sequenced in a study of shared clonotypes between healthy human individuals. This table comes from immunoSEQ multiplex PCR, and its TCRdb copy is limited to in-frame clones, with some not included. Of roughly 2.4 million clones in the sample, 90% to 97% are singletons; the top ten hold more than 0.1%. The specimen sequenced was naive CD4+ T cells sorted from blood. Indicated subset: CD45RA+ positively selected. These receptor sequences come from a man in his late teens or twenties in good health.

This clone came up once. The chain couples TRBV6-1 to TRBJ1-4, with no clear D. CDR3 size: 15 residues. Germline loops: CDR1 MNHNS, CDR2 SASEGT. V lost 1 base to trimming and J lost 0 bases, with 6 bases between them. CDR3 sequence reads: CASSEVTPTNEKLFF. The CDR3 region has the DNA TGTGCCAGCAGTGAAGTGACCCCAACTAATGAAAAACTGTTTTTT.

The chain is built from TRBV2 and TRBJ1-3; D unresolved. Germline V gene data show CDR1 as SNHLY and CDR2 as FYNNEI. V lost 10 bases to trimming and J lost 4 bases, with 17 bases between them. The CDR3 consists of 14 residues. CDR3 sequence (DNA): TGTGCCACCCGGCCCGGACGTGAAGGAAACACCATATATTTT. This translates into CATRPGREGNTIYF.

This chain uses TRBV21-1 with TRBJ2-7; the table's D gene call, TRBD2, was not cross checked with the DNA. TRBV21-1 has pseudogene status. CDR3 length equals 12 residues. CDR3 nucleotide sequence: TGTGCCAGCGAGGTGCCGAACTACGAGCAGTACTTC. This codes for CASEVPNYEQYF.

V gene TRBV2 combines with J gene TRBJ2-7; D not resolved. The CDR3 consists of 14 residues. Germline V lookup: CDR1 SNHLY, CDR2 FYNNEI. Trimming took off 7 bases at V and 2 bases at J, with 15 bases between the two ends. In nucleotides, the CDR3 is TGTGCCAGCATAGGTTCGCGCAGCGCCTACGAGCAGTACTTC. Its protein is CASIGSRSAYEQYF.

The chain has TRBV5-4 and TRBJ1-2, with TRBD1 identical over 10 bases. After removal of 2 bases from V and 7 bases from J, the junction contained 5 bases not matched to a gene. Germline V CDR1 and CDR2: SGHNT, YYREEE (reference sequence). The CDR3 consists of 14 residues. CDR3 nucleotide sequence: TGTGCCAGCAGCTTAGATGGGACAGGGGCTGGCTACACCTTC. Its translation: CASSLDGTGAGYTF.

The genes are TRBV7-2 and TRBJ2-1; D is perhaps TRBD1 (6 bases). V gave up 2 bases and J gave up 9 bases, with 17 bases separating them. Looked up from germline, CDR1 is SGHTA and CDR2 is FQGNSA. This CDR3 region has 15 residues. The CDR3 bases are TGTGCCAGCAGCTTAAGGAACAGGGTGGCAAGTGAGCAGTTCTTC. Amino acids: CASSLRNRVASEQFF.

About this clone: Additional DNA sequences in this sample encode the identical CDR3. V is TRBV2 and J is TRBJ2-7; TRBD1 aligns across 7 bases. CDR1 and CDR2 from the germline V gene are SNHLY and FYNNEI. This CDR3 has 12 amino acids. Unmatched junction bases numbered 0, after V lost 6 bases and J lost 1 base. The CDR3 DNA follows: TGTGCCAGCAGGGGACAGTCCTACGAGCAGTACTTC. It codes for CASRGQSYEQYF.

V gene TRBV6-5 combines with J gene TRBJ1-2, with 7 bases lining up with TRBD1. CDR1 MNHEY and CDR2 SVGAGI come from the germline V gene. The CDR3 totals 12 residues. The ends lost 5 bases at V and 7 bases at J; junction bases unmatched: 4. For the CDR3, the DNA is TGTGCCAGCAGTCAACAGGGGTCTGGCTACACCTTC. It yields the protein CASSQQGSGYTF.

This chain uses TRBV11-2 with TRBJ2-1; possibly TRBD2 for D (6 bases). The CDR3 has 14 residues. CDR1 is SGHAT, CDR2 FQNNGV, per germline. V lost 2 bases, J lost 7 bases, and 12 bases lay in between. The CDR3 DNA follows: TGTGCCAGCAGCTTAACGGGAGTGGGGAATGAGCAGTTCTTC. The encoded protein is CASSLTGVGNEQFF.

V usage is TRBV9 and J usage is TRBJ2-1; 16 nucleotides line up with TRBD2. From germline, CDR1 is SGDLS and CDR2 YYNGEE. This CDR3 region has 17 residues. V was pared by 3 bases and J by 5 bases, with 5 bases of the junction left unmatched. CDR3 in amino acids: CASSEGLAGGRNNEQFF. The CDR3 DNA sequence: TGTGCCAGCAGCGAGGGACTAGCGGGAGGGCGGAACAATGAGCAGTTCTTC.

The chain links TRBV30 to TRBJ1-1; D uncertain. CDR1 is GTSNPN, CDR2 SVGIG, per germline (reference sequence). V lost 4 bases and J lost 1, with 7 bases in between. CDR3 length equals 12 residues. The CDR3 coding sequence is TGTGCCTGGACAACACGGAACACTGAAGCTTTCTTT. This translates into CAWTTRNTEAFF.

A note on this clone: The sample holds other DNA sequences that translate to the same CDR3. The rearrangement links TRBV7-2 to TRBJ2-7; weak D call: TRBD1 (6 bases). The CDR3 sequence is 14 residues long. V lost 3 bases to trimming and J lost 1 base, with 10 bases between them. Germline V gene data show CDR1 as SGHTA and CDR2 as FQGNSA. For the CDR3, the DNA is TGTGCCAGCAGCTTGGGGACATCTTCCTACGAGCAGTACTTC. It encodes CASSLGTSSYEQYF.

CDR3 nucleotide sequence: TGTGCCGCCGCTATCGGACTAGGTCCCTACGAGCAGTACTTC. It encodes CAAAIGLGPYEQYF. The gene calls are TRBV30 and TRBJ2-7, with 7 nucleotides matching TRBD2. This CDR3 is 14 amino acids long. V gave up 8 bases and J gave up 2 bases; unmatched junction bases: 12. Germline assignment: CDR1 GTSNPN and CDR2 SVGIG (reference sequence).

V and J are TRBV7-9 and TRBJ2-1; 8 bases agree with TRBD2. V was clipped by 5 bases and J by 4 bases; unmatched bases: 13. The CDR3 covers 17 residues. Germline CDR1 is SEHNR and CDR2 is FQNEAQ (reference sequence). The CDR3, as DNA: TGTGCCAGCAGCGCGGCCGGGGGGGCCACGGCGTACAATGAGCAGTTCTTC. Translating it yields CASSAAGGATAYNEQFF.

J is TRBJ2-1 and V is TRBV6-6, with D perhaps TRBD2 (6 bases). The V end lost 4 bases, the J end lost 0 bases, and 10 bases lay between the germline ends. The germline V gene has CDR1 MNHNY and CDR2 SVGAGI (reference sequence). The CDR3 is 15 residues long. CDR3 DNA sequence: TGTGCCAGCAGTTCCGGGACTCTCTCCTACAATGAGCAGTTCTTC. Its protein product is CASSSGTLSYNEQFF.

The genes are TRBV6-6 and TRBJ1-1; 7 bases map to TRBD1. V shed 6 bases, J shed 5 bases, and the junction held 12 bases outside the gene matches. The germline CDR1 and CDR2 sequences are MNHNY and SVGAGI (reference sequence). The CDR3 runs 15 residues. In DNA form, the CDR3 reads TGTGCCAGCAGGCCAGAAGGGGGCGGGAAGACTGAAGCTTTCTTT. Protein: CASRPEGGGKTEAFF.

This rearrangement joins TRBV2 to TRBJ2-1, with D possibly being TRBD1 (6 bases). CDR1 is SNHLY, CDR2 FYNNEI, per germline. Trimming left V 8 bases short and J 8 bases short, with 13 bases between. This CDR3 is built from 12 residues. The DNA of the CDR3 is TGTGCCAGCTTCGGACAGATCCATGAGCAGTTCTTC. As protein: CASFGQIHEQFF. The full variable domain, completed using reference TRBV2 and TRBJ2-1, is EPEVTQTPSHQVTQMGQEVILRCVPISNHLYFYWYRQILGQKVEFLVSFYNNEISEKSEIFDDQFSVERPDGSNFTLKIRSTKLEDSAMYFCASFGQIHEQFFGPGTRLTVL.

V usage is TRBV10-2 and J usage is TRBJ2-7, with D uncertain. Per germline, CDR1 WSHSY and CDR2 SAAADI. The CDR3 consists of 12 residues. V was pared by 2 bases and J by 6 bases, with 8 bases between. CDR3: CASSEGVGEQYF. CDR3 in DNA: TGCGCCAGCAGTGAGGGTGTGGGCGAGCAGTACTTC.

The chain links TRBV11-2 to TRBJ1-6; D is unclear. Germline assignment: CDR1 SGHAT and CDR2 FQNNGV. The CDR3 is made up of 14 amino acids. The germline V and J ends were trimmed by 3 bases and 9 bases, with 12 bases remaining between them. CDR3: CASSFQVGASPLHF. The DNA of the CDR3 is TGTGCCAGCAGCTTCCAGGTCGGCGCTTCACCCCTCCACTTT.

This sequence joins TRBV6-5 and TRBJ2-5; 10 bases are shared with TRBD2. CDR3 length equals 15 residues. CDR1 is MNHEY and CDR2 is SVGAGI in the germline V gene. V was pared by 5 bases and J by 7 bases, with 10 bases of the junction left unmatched. The CDR3 DNA sequence: TGTGCCAGCAGTCCTACTTCTAGCGGGGGTGGGACCCAGTACTTC. Protein product: CASSPTSSGGGTQYF.

This clone was detected only a few times. The chain joins TRBV6-4 to TRBJ1-3; D call uncertain. V lost 11 bases, J lost 0 bases, and 8 bases lay in between. The CDR3 covers 12 residues. CDR1 is MRHNA, CDR2 SNTAGT, per germline. CDR3 residues: CAGPVSGNTIYF. In DNA, the CDR3 is TGTGCCGGCCCCGTCTCTGGAAACACCATATATTTT.

The chain couples TRBV7-2 to TRBJ1-2; unclear D gene. Germline CDR1 and CDR2: SGHTA and FQGNSA. The germline V and J ends were trimmed by 5 bases and 4 bases, with 17 bases remaining between them. The CDR3 runs 15 residues. The CDR3 loop is CASSPPEQNFYGYTF. The CDR3 nucleotides read TGTGCCAGCAGCCCCCCGGAACAGAATTTCTATGGCTACACCTTC.

The rearrangement links TRBV7-8 to TRBJ2-1; 7 bases agree with TRBD1. The CDR3 spans 16 residues. Germline loops: CDR1 SGHVS, CDR2 FQNEAQ. V shed 1 base, J shed 3 bases, and the junction held 6 bases outside the gene matches. Written as DNA, the CDR3 is TGTGCCAGCAGCTTAGTTACAGGGGTCCTCTACAATGAGCAGTTCTTC. Its translation: CASSLVTGVLYNEQFF.

The genes are TRBV4-1 and TRBJ1-5; a possible D gene is TRBD1 (6 bases). The germline V and J ends were trimmed by 3 bases and 4 bases, with 13 bases remaining between them. The V gene's germline CDR1 is MGHRA and CDR2 YSYEKL. The CDR3 covers 15 residues. In DNA, the CDR3 is TGCGCCAGCAGCCAGGGGAGACAGGTAAATCAGCCCCAGCATTTT. Amino acids: CASSQGRQVNQPQHF.

This chain links TRBV5-1 with TRBJ2-5, with 8 bases that match TRBD1. This CDR3 has 15 residues. The germline gives CDR1 SGHRS, CDR2 YFSETQ. The J segment lost 4 bases and the V segment lost 4 bases, leaving 9 bases of the junction unmatched. CDR3 region: CASSLDRAAAETQYF. CDR3 sequence (DNA): TGCGCCAGCAGCCTGGACAGGGCAGCGGCAGAGACCCAGTACTTC.

CDR3 in amino acids: CASSPGAASGYEQYF. In nucleotides, the CDR3 is TGTGCCAGCAGTCCCGGAGCCGCTTCGGGCTACGAGCAGTACTTC. The V and J genes are TRBV6-9 and TRBJ2-7; unclear D gene. CDR1 and CDR2 from the germline V gene are MNHGY and SVAAGI. Trimming took off 5 bases at V and 3 bases at J, with 17 bases between the two ends. This CDR3 has 15 amino acids.

The chain has TRBV5-5 and TRBJ1-2; the match to TRBD1 covers 7 bases. The CDR3 consists of 13 residues. The V segment lost 0 bases and the J segment 7 bases; nucleotides outside the gene matches: 3. CDR1 is SGHKS and CDR2 is YYEKEE in the germline V gene (reference sequence). CDR3 DNA sequence: TGTGCCAGCAGCTTGGACACAGGGGTTGGCTACACCTTC. Its protein is CASSLDTGVGYTF.